Listed here are 21 T cell receptor beta chains from one sample, sequenced in a study of cytomegalovirus exposure and HLA in healthy donors (dated by TCRdb to 2015 to 2018). Receptors were amplified or captured by the immunoSEQ multiplex PCR assay. For the multiplex PCR, a mixture combining 60 forward primers for TCR Vbeta segments and 13 reverse primers for TCR Jbeta segments was used. TCRdb re-hosts the immuneACCESS table, in-frame sequences only. Its copies lack some clones; in the studies checked, an unresolved V gene accounts for under half of them, and the cause for the rest is not known. The sample includes 180,000 or so clones, with about 85% observed a single time. 1.1% to 1.5% of the sample goes to the ten largest clones. Sequencing was performed on PBMCs. These receptors were obtained from a girl aged 5-17 years in good health and CMV-seropositive.

This clone was observed a few times. The chain is built from TRBV18 and TRBJ1-1; D perhaps matches TRBD1 (6 bases). Per germline, CDR1 KGHSH and CDR2 LQKENI. The CDR3 runs to 15 residues. The germline V and J ends were trimmed by 3 bases and 4 bases, with 15 bases remaining between them. This CDR3 reads CASSPAGRGGTEAFF. The DNA of the CDR3 is TGTGCCAGCTCACCGGCAGGCAGGGGTGGCACTGAAGCTTTCTTT.

This clone was observed a handful of times. This sequence joins TRBV5-4 and TRBJ1-1, with D possibly being TRBD1 (6 bases). Trimming cost V 0 bases and J 0 bases, with 12 bases left between them. The germline CDR1 and CDR2 sequences are SGHNT and YYREEE (reference sequence). The CDR3 covers 16 residues. The CDR3 here is CASSLGTANMNTEAFF. The CDR3 DNA reads TGTGCCAGCAGCTTGGGGACAGCCAACATGAACACTGAAGCTTTCTTT. Supplemented by reference TRBV5-4 and TRBJ1-1, the full variable domain reads ETGVTQSPTHLIKTRGQQVTLRCSSQSGHNTVSWYQQALGQGPQFIFQYYREEENGRGNFPPRFSGLQFPNYSSELNVNALELDDSALYLCASSLGTANMNTEAFFGQGTRLTVV.

Written as DNA, the CDR3 is TGTGCCAGCAGTGAGCAGGGGGGCACTGAAGCTTTCTTT. The encoded protein is CASSEQGGTEAFF. V and J are TRBV6-4 and TRBJ1-1; 7 nucleotides match TRBD1. The V and J ends lost 3 bases and 4 bases, in that order; junction bases with no gene match: 2. The CDR3 is 13 residues long. Germline V lookup: CDR1 MRHNA, CDR2 SNTAGT.

In its sample, this clone was seen a few times. This chain uses TRBV30 with TRBJ2-7, with 7 positions matching TRBD1. V gave up 2 bases and J gave up 6 bases; unmatched junction bases: 1. The CDR3 runs 11 residues. Looked up from germline, CDR1 is GTSNPN and CDR2 is SVGIG (reference sequence). CDR3 in DNA: TGTGCCTGGAGTACAGGGGTCGAGCAGTACTTC. This translates into CAWSTGVEQYF.

This chain joins TRBV19 and TRBJ2-5, with TRBD1 matching over 9 bases. The CDR3 contains 14 residues. Germline V CDR1 and CDR2: LNHDA, SQIVND (reference sequence). V shed 3 bases and J 4 bases; nucleotides not matched to a gene: 3. CDR3 residues: CASSIGTGLETQYF. The CDR3, as DNA: TGTGCCAGTAGTATTGGGACAGGGTTAGAGACCCAGTACTTC.

The chain combines TRBV7-9 with TRBJ2-7; D possibly corresponds to TRBD2 (6 bases). The V end lost 2 bases, the J end lost 3 bases, and 11 bases lay between the germline ends. The CDR3 runs to 14 residues. Germline CDR1 reads SEHNR; CDR2 reads FQNEAQ (reference sequence). CDR3 residues: CASSLLGSFYEQYF. CDR3 nucleotides: TGTGCCAGCAGCTTACTCGGGAGCTTCTACGAGCAGTACTTC.

V usage is TRBV7-6 and J usage is TRBJ2-1; D remains unclear. There are 13 residues in the CDR3. Germline values: CDR1 SGHVS, CDR2 FNYEAQ. The V gene lost 3 bases and the J gene lost 0 bases, with 3 bases spanning the gap. The CDR3 region is CASSFSSYNEQFF. For the CDR3, the DNA is TGTGCCAGCAGCTTTAGCTCCTACAATGAGCAGTTCTTC.

DNA of the CDR3: TGTGCCAGCAGCTTGGCAGGGGTCAGCACTGAAGCTTTCTTT. Its translation is CASSLAGVSTEAFF. The rearrangement uses TRBV7-9 and TRBJ1-1; possibly TRBD1 for D (6 bases). The CDR3 extends over 14 amino acids. CDR1 is SEHNR, CDR2 FQNEAQ, per germline (reference sequence). V was cut by 3 bases and J by 4 bases, with 12 bases left in between.

The chain employs TRBV18 and TRBJ2-7, with D uncertain. The germline gives CDR1 KGHSH, CDR2 LQKENI. Trimming took off 5 bases at V and 5 bases at J, with 7 bases between the two ends. The CDR3 is made up of 11 amino acids. CDR3 in DNA: TGTGCCAGCTCAAGTGCGAACGAGCAGTACTTC. This translates into CASSSANEQYF.

The chain couples TRBV15 to TRBJ1-2; weak D call: TRBD1 (6 bases). The CDR3 sequence is 16 residues long. The germline CDR1 and CDR2 sequences are LNHNV and YYDKDF (reference sequence). V lost 2 bases, J lost 6 bases, and 19 bases lay in between. CDR3 DNA: TGTGCCACCAGCAGACACCCCTCGGACAGTAGGAATGGCTACACCTTC. Its translation is CATSRHPSDSRNGYTF.

V is TRBV7-9 and J is TRBJ1-4; 10 nucleotides agree with TRBD1. Germline assignment: CDR1 SEHNR and CDR2 FQNEAQ (reference sequence). Trimming at V came to 1 base and at J to 1 base, leaving 0 bases not matched to a gene. The CDR3 sequence is 16 residues long. CDR3 sequence reads: CASSLGDRGTNEKLFF. DNA for the CDR3: TGTGCCAGCAGCTTAGGGGACAGGGGAACTAATGAAAAACTGTTTTTT.

The gene calls are TRBV6-1 and TRBJ2-1; TRBD2 aligns across 10 bases. After removal of 7 bases from V and 4 bases from J, the junction contained 7 bases not matched to a gene. The CDR3 has 15 residues. Looked up from germline, CDR1 is MNHNS and CDR2 is SASEGT. This CDR3 reads CASNQAGGPYNEQFF. CDR3 bases: TGTGCCAGCAACCAAGCGGGAGGGCCTTACAATGAGCAGTTCTTC.

V is TRBV25-1 and J is TRBJ2-1, with 10 positions matching TRBD1. V lost 6 bases, J lost 8 bases, and 10 bases stayed unmatched. CDR1 is MGHDK, CDR2 SYGVNS, per germline. The length of the CDR3 is 15 residues. CDR3 DNA: TGTGCCAGCAGGTCACCGGGACAGGGGAACTATGAGCAGTTCTTC. It encodes CASRSPGQGNYEQFF.

There are a few counts of this clone. The chain's CDR3 is CASALSSGGYEQYF. The CDR3 DNA reads as TGTGCCAGCGCACTGTCAAGCGGGGGGTACGAGCAGTACTTC. The chain recombines TRBV27 with TRBJ2-7; the match to TRBD2 covers 9 bases. Trimming cost V 8 bases and J 4 bases; bases outside gene matches: 9. Looked up from germline, CDR1 is MNHEY and CDR2 is SMNVEV (reference sequence). CDR3 length: 14 residues.

The chain recombines TRBV13 with TRBJ2-1; 9 nucleotides match TRBD2. Germline V CDR1 and CDR2: PRHDT, FYEKMQ (reference sequence). V shed 4 bases, J shed 7 bases, and the junction held 14 bases outside the gene matches. The CDR3 sequence is 17 residues long. This chain's CDR3 is CASSSLGAGGNRNEQFF. CDR3 DNA: TGTGCCAGCAGCTCGCTTGGGGCGGGAGGGAATAGGAATGAGCAGTTCTTC.

This clone appeared once. This chain joins TRBV15 and TRBJ2-5; the D is unclear. The CDR3 loop spans 13 amino acids. V gave up 0 bases and J gave up 5 bases, with 7 bases separating them. Germline loops: CDR1 LNHNV, CDR2 YYDKDF (reference sequence). CDR3 coding DNA: TGTGCCACCAGCAGAGATATGGGCGAGACCCAGTACTTC. Translating gives CATSRDMGETQYF.

The rearrangement links TRBV6-6 to TRBJ2-7; 14 bases match TRBD2. The CDR3 runs to 12 residues. In germline, CDR1 is MNHNY, CDR2 SVGAGI (reference sequence). The ends lost 8 bases at V and 7 bases at J; junction bases unmatched: 1. For the CDR3, the DNA is TGTGCCAGCGGGACTAGCGGGAGAGAGCAGTACTTC. This translates into CASGTSGREQYF.

The chain joins TRBV29-1 to TRBJ2-7; the match to TRBD1 covers 7 bases. Germline V lookup: CDR1 SQVTM, CDR2 ANQGSEA. V was pared by 7 bases and J by 4 bases, with 13 bases of the junction left unmatched. CDR3 length: 14 residues. CDR3 in amino acids: CSAGRGTGDYEQYF. CDR3 nucleotide sequence: TGCAGCGCTGGCCGGGGCACAGGGGATTACGAGCAGTACTTC.

This clone has only a few counts. The CDR3 DNA follows: TGTGCCTGGATGGGGGGACCAGGCGAAAAACTGTTTTTT. It specifies CAWMGGPGEKLFF. This chain connects TRBV30 to TRBJ1-4; D might be TRBD1 (5 bases). This CDR3 region has 13 residues. CDR1 and CDR2 (germline): GTSNPN, SVGIG (reference sequence). V was trimmed by 4 bases and J by 8 bases, leaving 14 bases between them.

This chain links TRBV30 with TRBJ2-3; 9 bases match TRBD2. The CDR3 totals 15 residues. Germline loops: CDR1 GTSNPN, CDR2 SVGIG (reference sequence). V lost 1 base and J lost 9; bases outside the gene matches: 11. The CDR3 region has the DNA TGTGCCTGGAGTGGAACTAGCGGGTTCACTCAAACGCAGTATTTT. This codes for CAWSGTSGFTQTQYF.

This chain uses TRBV30 with TRBJ1-2; D unresolved. V lost 2 bases, J lost 8 bases, and 21 bases lay in between. The CDR3 runs to 15 residues. Germline V lookup: CDR1 GTSNPN, CDR2 SVGIG (reference sequence). The chain's CDR3 is CAWSTGKPVVGGYTF. The CDR3 DNA follows: TGTGCCTGGAGTACGGGTAAGCCCGTTGTAGGAGGCTACACCTTC.